The sequence of this TCR beta chain was determined in a study of T cell responses to AZD1222 COVID-19 vaccine. Study-level points and caveats: None of the repertoires were sampled until the peak T cell response had passed.

Timing groups of about 4 and about 12 weeks for second doses were pooled. The data were produced by immunoSEQ multiplex PCR, yet TCRdb's version contains in-frame clones alone and is incomplete. This sample has some 150,000 clones, with 75% to 95% found just once. As to this clone: Antigen unknown.

The V end lost 5 bases, the J end lost 9 bases, and 13 bases lay between the germline ends. Germline lookup yields CDR1 SEHNR and CDR2 FQNEAQ (reference sequence). This CDR3 region has 13 residues. The rearrangement uses TRBV7-9 and TRBJ1-4; the D gene is possibly TRBD1 (6 bases). This TCR derives from an adult who received the AZD1222 COVID-19 vaccine. Sequences were derived from peripheral blood, sampled 28 days after the second AZD1222 dose. The CDR3, as DNA: TGTGCCAGCAGCCCAAGGACAGAGAAAAAACTGTTTTTT. Protein sequence: CASSPRTEKKLFF.